These 12 T cell receptor beta chains share one sample of origin, sequenced in a study of shared clonotypes between healthy human individuals. The repertoire was sequenced with immunoSEQ multiplex PCR; TCRdb's copy has only in-frame clones and lacks some. The sample carries around 2,000,000 clones, about 93% recorded once. Naivety among CD8 cells was defined by CD45RO negativity and positive CCR7 selection, thereby excluding terminally differentiated effector memory CD45RA+ cells. Sequenced input: naive CD8+ T cells from PBMCs. Source of these receptors: a man aged 18-30 years in good health. Some clones in this sample may be carry-over from other donors' samples.

Only one count was recorded for this clone. The rearrangement uses TRBV11-2 and TRBJ2-7; tentatively, D is TRBD1 (6 bases). This CDR3 comprises 11 residues. V dropped 6 bases and J dropped 5 bases, with 8 bases sitting between them. CDR1 and CDR2 from the germline V gene are SGHAT and FQNNGV. The CDR3 protein is CASRTGNEQYF. CDR3 DNA sequence: TGTGCCAGCAGGACAGGAAACGAGCAGTACTTC. Variable domain in full (rest from reference TRBV11-2 and TRBJ2-7): EAGVAQSPRYKIIEKRQSVAFWCNPISGHATLYWYQQILGQGPKLLIQFQNNGVVDDSQLPKDRFSAERLKGVDSTLKIQPAKLEDSAVYLCASRTGNEQYFGPGTRLTVT.

The chain has TRBV27 and TRBJ1-2; tentatively, D is TRBD1 (5 bases). Looked up from germline, CDR1 is MNHEY and CDR2 is SMNVEV (reference sequence). V was trimmed by 2 bases and J by 4 bases, leaving 14 bases between them. This CDR3 contains 15 residues. The chain's CDR3 is CASSLKGPGGYGYTF. Written as DNA, the CDR3 is TGTGCCAGCAGTTTAAAGGGGCCCGGTGGCTATGGCTACACCTTC.

The CDR3 sequence is CASRIQGDYQPQHF. The CDR3 DNA sequence: TGTGCCAGCAGGATCCAGGGTGATTATCAGCCCCAGCATTTT. The rearrangement uses TRBV28 and TRBJ1-5; perhaps TRBD1 as D (5 bases). The CDR3 length is 14 residues. In germline, CDR1 is MDHEN, CDR2 SYDVKM. The germline V and J ends were trimmed by 6 bases and 5 bases, with 14 bases remaining between them.

The V and J genes are TRBV11-2 and TRBJ2-1, with a possible D match to TRBD1 (6 bases). CDR1 and CDR2 from the germline V gene are SGHAT and FQNNGV. CDR3 size: 15 residues. V was shortened by 4 bases and J by 8 bases, with 18 bases between the two germline ends. CDR3 in DNA: TGTGCCAGCAGCTCATTTTCACAGGGTTCCGATGAGCAGTTCTTC. Translation: CASSSFSQGSDEQFF.

The chain is built from TRBV4-1 and TRBJ1-1; a possible D gene is TRBD1 (5 bases). Germline V gives CDR1 MGHRA, CDR2 YSYEKL. V lost 5 bases and J lost 8, with 24 bases in between. The CDR3 extends over 16 amino acids. The CDR3 protein is CASSDPPGGNSMEAFF. The DNA of the CDR3 is TGCGCCAGCAGCGACCCCCCTGGGGGGAACTCTATGGAAGCTTTCTTT.

This chain joins TRBV6-1 and TRBJ2-1, with D perhaps matching TRBD2 (6 bases). V lost 0 bases, J lost 10 bases, and 10 bases lay in between. This CDR3 region has 13 residues. Germline V CDR1 and CDR2: MNHNS, SASEGT. CDR3 sequence: CASSEARGWEQFF. The DNA of the CDR3 is TGTGCCAGCAGTGAAGCGCGGGGTTGGGAGCAGTTCTTC.

The chain links TRBV5-6 to TRBJ2-5; D may be TRBD2 (6 bases). The length of the CDR3 is 15 residues. V lost 2 bases to trimming and J lost 5 bases, with 16 bases between them. Per germline, CDR1 SGHDT and CDR2 YYEEEE. CDR3 in amino acids: CASSFNLWGGETQYF. The CDR3 DNA follows: TGTGCCAGCAGCTTTAACCTTTGGGGAGGCGAGACCCAGTACTTC.

This clone appeared a single time. The chain is built from TRBV27 and TRBJ1-4, with D hard to call. Trimming pared 6 bases from V and 8 bases from J, leaving 13 bases between. CDR3 length: 13 residues. Germline CDR1 reads MNHEY; CDR2 reads SMNVEV (reference sequence). The CDR3 region is CASSSWTDEKLFF. CDR3 DNA: TGTGCCAGCAGCTCTTGGACTGACGAAAAACTGTTTTTT.

The chain employs TRBV16 and TRBJ2-5, with D hard to call. The germline V gene encodes CDR1 KGHSY and CDR2 FQNENV. The ends were cut back, 2 bases at V and 1 base at J, with 8 bases in the middle. The CDR3 is 14 residues long. CDR3 coding DNA: TGTGCCAGCAGCCAAGCTAGAACCCAAGAGACCCAGTACTTC. Protein: CASSQARTQETQYF.

The rearrangement joins TRBV5-1 to TRBJ2-1, with D possibly matching TRBD2 (6 bases). In germline, CDR1 is SGHRS, CDR2 YFSETQ. V gave up 4 bases and J gave up 1 base, with 15 bases separating them. This CDR3 has 16 amino acids. CDR3 in DNA: TGCGCCAGCAGCGTTACCGGGAGTAGTTCCTACAATGAGCAGTTCTTC. Protein sequence: CASSVTGSSSYNEQFF.

This rearrangement joins TRBV7-3 to TRBJ2-1; TRBD1 might be the D (6 bases). CDR3 size: 15 residues. CDR1 is SGHTA and CDR2 is FQGTGA in the germline V gene. V was shortened by 5 bases and J by 2 bases, with 13 bases between the two germline ends. The CDR3 sequence is CASSPMGAAYNEQFF. DNA for the CDR3: TGTGCCAGCAGCCCGATGGGGGCGGCCTACAATGAGCAGTTCTTC. Variable domain in full (rest from reference TRBV7-3 and TRBJ2-1): GAGVSQTPSNKVTEKGKYVELRCDPISGHTALYWYRQSLGQGPEFLIYFQGTGAADDSGLPNDRFFAVRPEGSVSTLKIQRTERGDSAVYLCASSPMGAAYNEQFFGPGTRLTVL.

The chain recombines TRBV7-9 with TRBJ2-2; 9 bases fit TRBD2. The germline V gene encodes CDR1 SEHNR and CDR2 FQNEAQ (reference sequence). With 4 bases clipped from V and 5 bases from J, the junction kept 8 bases outside the gene matches. The CDR3 is made up of 16 amino acids. CDR3 nucleotide sequence: TGTGCCAGCAGCTCCTCCTCGGCGGGAGGGACCGGGGAGCTGTTTTTT. Encoded protein: CASSSSSAGGTGELFF.